The rows below give T cell receptor beta chains drawn from one sample of a study of T cell changes during pregnancy in multiple sclerosis. The repertoire was sequenced with immunoSEQ multiplex PCR; TCRdb's copy has only in-frame clones and lacks some. The sample consists of 25,000 to 35,000 clones, 70% to 90% of them appearing once. The source material was CD8+ T cells from peripheral blood mononuclear cells, sampled in the second trimester of pregnancy. These receptors were obtained from a female donor with multiple sclerosis, enrolled in a pregnancy study. Each CDR3 is given without its conserved first and last residue.

CDR3aa: ASSGDLGSYNSPLH
v_gene: TRBV2
j_gene: TRBJ1-6

CDR3aa: ASSPGQGEETQY
v_gene: TRBV7-7
j_gene: TRBJ2-5

CDR3aa: SVAGTGESISYNEQF
v_gene: TRBV29-1
j_gene: TRBJ2-1

CDR3aa: ASSIHYLVKNIQY
v_gene: TRBV6-1
j_gene: TRBJ2-4

CDR3aa: ASSLDGSGYEQY
v_gene: TRBV5-1
j_gene: TRBJ2-7

CDR3aa: ASSHPAGSGANVLT
v_gene: TRBV4-3
j_gene: TRBJ2-6

CDR3aa: ASSQDLSGFAEQY
v_gene: TRBV4-1
j_gene: TRBJ2-7

CDR3aa: ASSYSSRGRSRGNEKLF
v_gene: TRBV6-8
j_gene: TRBJ1-4

CDR3aa: ASTPGGRNTEAF
v_gene: TRBV9
j_gene: TRBJ1-1

CDR3aa: ASSENVGGQGTDTQY
v_gene: TRBV6-1
j_gene: TRBJ2-3

CDR3aa: ASRGTGTNEQF
v_gene: TRBV6-1
j_gene: TRBJ2-1

CDR3aa: ASSLGAEQY
v_gene: TRBV7-3
j_gene: TRBJ2-7

CDR3aa: AWSVGQGKNNEQF
v_gene: TRBV30
j_gene: TRBJ2-1

CDR3aa: ASSQRQVQETQY
v_gene: TRBV19
j_gene: TRBJ2-5

CDR3aa: ASGQDWGNTIY
v_gene: TRBV9
j_gene: TRBJ1-3